The clone carrying this T cell receptor beta chain appeared a single time. What it binds is not known. This record belongs to a study of Ad26.COV2.S vaccination and SARS-CoV-2 variants. Overall study: Ad26.COV2.S shots went into the muscle once or twice, 56 days apart. Study-wide results and limits: Breadth, reportedly substantial, characterized the spike-specific CD8+ and CD4+ T cell responses after vaccination. With respect to non-spike TCR breadth, vaccine and placebo recipients were similar.

Treatment described: some 20 received Ad26.COV2.S at low or high dose, single or two shots; about 5 received placebo; per-sample allocation not given. The samples date from day 63 after the first vaccine or placebo injection. An adult aged 18-55 years in Boston served as the donor. Sequencing used immunoSEQ multiplex PCR; TCRdb keeps in-frame clones, though not all of them. The sample yields about 350,000 clones, 75% to 90% seen once. The sequence came from a person aged 18-60 years who received the Ad26.COV2.S COVID-19 vaccine or a placebo. The sequencing used peripheral blood, collected in a trial of Ad26.COV2.S vaccine versus placebo.

The CDR3 DNA sequence: TGTGCCAGCAGTCCCATTATCGGCTACGAGCAGTACTTC. Translated, it gives CASSPIIGYEQYF. J is TRBJ2-7 and V is TRBV27; D gene unclear. Trimming removed 5 bases from V and 3 bases from J, with 11 bases in between. Germline CDR1 is MNHEY and CDR2 is SMNVEV (reference sequence). This CDR3 contains 13 residues.